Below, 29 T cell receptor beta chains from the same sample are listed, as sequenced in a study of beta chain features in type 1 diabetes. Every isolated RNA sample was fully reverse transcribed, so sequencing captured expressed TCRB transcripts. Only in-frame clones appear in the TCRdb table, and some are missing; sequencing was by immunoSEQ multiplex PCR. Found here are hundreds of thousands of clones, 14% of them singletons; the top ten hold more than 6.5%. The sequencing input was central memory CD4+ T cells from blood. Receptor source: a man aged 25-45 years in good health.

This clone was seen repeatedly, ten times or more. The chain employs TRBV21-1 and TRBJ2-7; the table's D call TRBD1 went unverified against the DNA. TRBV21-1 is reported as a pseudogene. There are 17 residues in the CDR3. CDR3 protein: CASLYSPGAGGYYEQYV. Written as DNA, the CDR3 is TGTGCCAGCCTCTATTCCCCTGGGGCAGGGGGCTACTACGAGCAGTACGTC.

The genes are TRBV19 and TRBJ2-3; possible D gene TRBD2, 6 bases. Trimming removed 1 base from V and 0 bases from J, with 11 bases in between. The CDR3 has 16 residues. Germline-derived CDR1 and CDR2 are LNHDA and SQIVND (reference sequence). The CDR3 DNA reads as TGTGCCAGTAGTATAGGGGGCGGGAAAAGCACAGATACGCAGTATTTT. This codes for CASSIGGGKSTDTQYF.

The CDR3 DNA sequence: TGCAGCGGGATCGGACAGGTCCGGGAGACCCAGTACTTC. Translation gives CSGIGQVRETQYF. The rearrangement links TRBV29-1 to TRBJ2-5; 7 nucleotides agree with TRBD1. From germline, CDR1 is SQVTM and CDR2 ANQGSEA. V lost 7 bases to trimming and J lost 5 bases; unmatched junction nucleotides: 10. This CDR3 has 13 amino acids.

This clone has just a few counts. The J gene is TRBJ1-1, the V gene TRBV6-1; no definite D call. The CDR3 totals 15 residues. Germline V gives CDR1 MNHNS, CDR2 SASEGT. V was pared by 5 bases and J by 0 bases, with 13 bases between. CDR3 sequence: CASSRSSGMNTEAFF. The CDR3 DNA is TGTGCCAGCAGTAGAAGCTCGGGGATGAACACTGAAGCTTTCTTT.

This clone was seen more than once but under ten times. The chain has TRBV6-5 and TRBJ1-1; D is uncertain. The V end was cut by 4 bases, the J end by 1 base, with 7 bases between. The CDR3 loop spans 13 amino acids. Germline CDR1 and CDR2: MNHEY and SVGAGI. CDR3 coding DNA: TGTGCCAGCAGTTTACAAGAGAACACTGAAGCTTTCTTT. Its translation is CASSLQENTEAFF.

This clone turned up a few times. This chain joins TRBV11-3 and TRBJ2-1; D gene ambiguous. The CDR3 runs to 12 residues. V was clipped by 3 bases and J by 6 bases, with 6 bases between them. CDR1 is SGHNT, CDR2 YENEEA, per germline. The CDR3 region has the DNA TGTGCCAGCAGCTTTAACAGCAATGAGCAGTTCTTC. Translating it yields CASSFNSNEQFF.

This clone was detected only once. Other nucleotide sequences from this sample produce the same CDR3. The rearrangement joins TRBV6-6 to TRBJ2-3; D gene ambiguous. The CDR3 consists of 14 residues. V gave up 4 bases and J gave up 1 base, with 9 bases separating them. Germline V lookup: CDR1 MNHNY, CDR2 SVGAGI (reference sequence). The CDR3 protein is CASSLGRRTDTQYF. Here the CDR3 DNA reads TGTGCCAGCAGTTTAGGACGGCGCACAGATACGCAGTATTTT.

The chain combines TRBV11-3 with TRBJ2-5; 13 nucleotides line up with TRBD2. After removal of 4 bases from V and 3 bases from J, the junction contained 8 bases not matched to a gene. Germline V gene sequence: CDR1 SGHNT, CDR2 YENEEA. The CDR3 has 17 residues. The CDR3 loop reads CASSSTGTSGAKETQYF. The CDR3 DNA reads TGTGCCAGCAGCTCCACCGGGACTAGCGGGGCGAAAGAGACCCAGTACTTC.

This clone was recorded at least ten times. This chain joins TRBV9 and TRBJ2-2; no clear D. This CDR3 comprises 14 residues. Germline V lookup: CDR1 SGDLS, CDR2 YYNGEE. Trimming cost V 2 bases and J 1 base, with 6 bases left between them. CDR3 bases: TGTGCCAGCAGCGTCACCAAGAACACCGGGGAGCTGTTTTTT. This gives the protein CASSVTKNTGELFF.

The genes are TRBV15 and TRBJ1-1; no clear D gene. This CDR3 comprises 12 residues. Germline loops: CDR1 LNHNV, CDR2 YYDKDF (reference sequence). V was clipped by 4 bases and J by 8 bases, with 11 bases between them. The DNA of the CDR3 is TGTGCCACCAGCACCCTGATGGGAGAAGCTTTCTTT. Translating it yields CATSTLMGEAFF.

The CDR3 DNA reads TGTGCCAGCGTCAAAGGGCGGAGCCCCGCTAACTATGGCTACACCTTC. It yields the protein CASVKGRSPANYGYTF. The chain carries TRBV5-6 and TRBJ1-2, with D uncertain. V lost 7 bases and J 0 bases, leaving 19 bases between the germline ends. Germline V CDR1 and CDR2: SGHDT, YYEEEE. The CDR3 contains 16 residues.

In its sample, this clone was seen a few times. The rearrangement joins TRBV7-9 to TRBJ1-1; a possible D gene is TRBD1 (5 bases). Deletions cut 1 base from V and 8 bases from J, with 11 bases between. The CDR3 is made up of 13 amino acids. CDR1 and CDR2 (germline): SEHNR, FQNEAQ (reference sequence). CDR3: CASSLGLRDEAFF. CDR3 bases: TGTGCCAGCAGCTTAGGTTTGCGGGACGAAGCTTTCTTT. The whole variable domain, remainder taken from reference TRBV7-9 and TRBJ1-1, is DTGVSQNPRHKITKRGQNVTFRCDPISEHNRLYWYRQTLGQGPEFLTYFQNEAQLEKSRLLSDRFSAERPKGSFSTLEIQRTEQGDSAMYLCASSLGLRDEAFFGQGTRLTVV.

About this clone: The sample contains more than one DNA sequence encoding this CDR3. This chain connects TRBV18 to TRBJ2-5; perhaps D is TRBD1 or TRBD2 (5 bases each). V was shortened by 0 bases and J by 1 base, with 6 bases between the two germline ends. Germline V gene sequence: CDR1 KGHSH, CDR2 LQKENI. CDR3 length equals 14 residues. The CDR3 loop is CASSPPGVQETQYF. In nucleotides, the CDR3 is TGTGCCAGCTCACCACCGGGGGTCCAAGAGACCCAGTACTTC.

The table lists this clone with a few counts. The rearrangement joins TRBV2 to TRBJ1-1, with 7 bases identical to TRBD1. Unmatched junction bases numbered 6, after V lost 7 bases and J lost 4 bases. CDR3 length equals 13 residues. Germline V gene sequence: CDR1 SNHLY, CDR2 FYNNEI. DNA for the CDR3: TGTGCCAGCAACCAGGGGGGCAGCACTGAAGCTTTCTTT. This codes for CASNQGGSTEAFF.

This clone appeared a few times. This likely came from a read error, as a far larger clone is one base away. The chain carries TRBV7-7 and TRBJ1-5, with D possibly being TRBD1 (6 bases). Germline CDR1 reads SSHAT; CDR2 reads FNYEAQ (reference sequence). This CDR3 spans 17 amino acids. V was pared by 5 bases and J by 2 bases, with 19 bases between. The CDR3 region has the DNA TGTGCCAGCAGCCAAGATCAAGCACAGGGAGGCAATCAGCCCCAGCATTTT. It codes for CASSQDQAQGGNQPQHF.

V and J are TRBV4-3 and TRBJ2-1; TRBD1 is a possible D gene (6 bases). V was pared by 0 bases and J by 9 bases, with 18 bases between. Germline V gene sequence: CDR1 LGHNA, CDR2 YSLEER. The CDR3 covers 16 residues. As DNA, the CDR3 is TGCGCCAGCAGCCAAGAGCCGGGACGCAGGGGTAGTGAGCAGTTCTTC. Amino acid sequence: CASSQEPGRRGSEQFF.

The CDR3 DNA follows: TGTGCCAGTACAGTATTAACAGGGGGCAGCCGAGATAGCAATCAGCCCCAGCATTTT. It yields the protein CASTVLTGGSRDSNQPQHF. The chain carries TRBV19 and TRBJ1-5, with 9 positions matching TRBD1. CDR1 is LNHDA and CDR2 is SQIVND in the germline V gene (reference sequence). The CDR3 consists of 19 residues. The J segment lost 0 bases and the V segment lost 7 bases, leaving 16 bases of the junction unmatched.

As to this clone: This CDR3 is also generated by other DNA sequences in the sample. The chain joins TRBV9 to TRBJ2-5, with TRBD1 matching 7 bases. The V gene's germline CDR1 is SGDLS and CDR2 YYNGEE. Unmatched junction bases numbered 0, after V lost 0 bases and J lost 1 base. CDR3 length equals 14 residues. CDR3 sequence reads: CASSVGQGQETQYF. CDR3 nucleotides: TGTGCCAGCAGCGTAGGACAGGGCCAAGAGACCCAGTACTTC.

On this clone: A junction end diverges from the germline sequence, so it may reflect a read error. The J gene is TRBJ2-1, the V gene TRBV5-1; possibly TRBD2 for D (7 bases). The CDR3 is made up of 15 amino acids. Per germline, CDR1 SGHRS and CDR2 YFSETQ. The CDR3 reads CASSLGGTRNNEQFF. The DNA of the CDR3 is TGTGCCAGCAGCTTGGGAGGGACAAGAAACAATGAGCAGTTCTTC.

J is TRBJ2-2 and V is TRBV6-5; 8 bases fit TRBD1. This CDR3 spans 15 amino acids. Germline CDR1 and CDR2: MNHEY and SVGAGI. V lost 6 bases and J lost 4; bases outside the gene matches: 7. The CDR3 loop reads CASRPATGVTGELFF. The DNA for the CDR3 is TGTGCCAGCAGACCAGCGACAGGGGTCACCGGGGAGCTGTTTTTT.

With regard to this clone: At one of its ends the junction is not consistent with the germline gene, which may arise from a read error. The CDR3 DNA reads TGCGCCAGCAGCCAAGCGGTAGGATACACCGAGGAGCTGTTTTTT. It translates to CASSQAVGYTEELFF. The rearrangement joins TRBV4-3 to TRBJ2-2; no clear D. Germline CDR1 reads LGHNA; CDR2 reads YSLEER. The CDR3 is 15 residues long.

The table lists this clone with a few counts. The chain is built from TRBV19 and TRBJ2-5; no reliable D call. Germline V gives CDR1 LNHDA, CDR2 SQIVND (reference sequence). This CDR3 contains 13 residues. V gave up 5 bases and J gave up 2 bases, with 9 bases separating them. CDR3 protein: CASSPLGQETQYF. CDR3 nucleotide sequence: TGTGCCAGTAGTCCGTTGGGGCAAGAGACCCAGTACTTC.

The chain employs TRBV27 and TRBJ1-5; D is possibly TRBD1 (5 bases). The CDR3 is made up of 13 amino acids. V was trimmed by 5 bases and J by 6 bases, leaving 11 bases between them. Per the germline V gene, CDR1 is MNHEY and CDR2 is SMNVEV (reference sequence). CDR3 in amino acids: CASSPQGAQPQHF. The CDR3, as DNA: TGTGCCAGCAGTCCTCAGGGCGCTCAGCCCCAGCATTTT.

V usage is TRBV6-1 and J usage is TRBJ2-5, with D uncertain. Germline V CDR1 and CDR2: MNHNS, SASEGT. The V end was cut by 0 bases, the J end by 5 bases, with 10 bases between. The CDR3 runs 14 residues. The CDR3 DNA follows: TGTGCCAGCAGTGAAGCTAGCAGGCACGAGACCCAGTACTTC. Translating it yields CASSEASRHETQYF.

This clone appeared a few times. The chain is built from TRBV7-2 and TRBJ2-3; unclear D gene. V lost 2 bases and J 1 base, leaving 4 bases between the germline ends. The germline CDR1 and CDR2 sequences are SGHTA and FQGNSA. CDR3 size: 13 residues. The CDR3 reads CASSLLRTDTQYF. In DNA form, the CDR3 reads TGTGCCAGCAGCTTATTACGCACAGATACGCAGTATTTT.

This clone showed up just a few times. In nucleotides, the CDR3 is TGTGCCAGCAGCTTAGTGAGGGGGCTGGATGGCTACACCTTC. The encoded protein is CASSLVRGLDGYTF. The V and J genes are TRBV7-7 and TRBJ1-2; 7 nucleotides match TRBD1. Unmatched junction bases numbered 5, after V lost 1 base and J lost 6 bases. Per germline, CDR1 SSHAT and CDR2 FNYEAQ (reference sequence). The CDR3 sequence is 14 residues long.

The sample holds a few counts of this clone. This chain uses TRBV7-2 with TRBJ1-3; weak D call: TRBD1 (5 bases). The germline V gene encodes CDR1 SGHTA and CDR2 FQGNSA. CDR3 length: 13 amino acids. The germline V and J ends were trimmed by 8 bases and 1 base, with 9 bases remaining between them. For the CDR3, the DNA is TGTGCCAGCGGGAGGGGTTCTGGAAACACCATATATTTT. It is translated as CASGRGSGNTIYF.

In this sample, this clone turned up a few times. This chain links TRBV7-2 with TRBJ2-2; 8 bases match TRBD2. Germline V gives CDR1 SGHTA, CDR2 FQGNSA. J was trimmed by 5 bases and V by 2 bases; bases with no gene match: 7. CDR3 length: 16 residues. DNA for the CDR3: TGTGCCAGCAGCTTAAGGCTAGCGGGTACGACCGGGGAGCTGTTTTTT. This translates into CASSLRLAGTTGELFF.

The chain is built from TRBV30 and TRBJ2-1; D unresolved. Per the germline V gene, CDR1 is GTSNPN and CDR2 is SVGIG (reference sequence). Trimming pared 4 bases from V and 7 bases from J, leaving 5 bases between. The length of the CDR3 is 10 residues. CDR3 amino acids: CAWTWNEQFF. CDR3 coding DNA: TGTGCCTGGACTTGGAATGAGCAGTTCTTC.